Here is one T cell receptor beta chain with its context. Profiling relied on immunoSEQ multiplex PCR, and the TCRdb table lists in-frame clones only, not all of them. The sample includes under 90,000 clones, 80% to 90% of them seen just once. This sample was included in a study of T cell responses to AZD1222 COVID-19 vaccine. V lost 0 bases to trimming and J lost 9 bases; unmatched junction nucleotides: 2. The CDR3 is 14 residues long. Germline V CDR1 and CDR2: KGHSH, LQKENI. The source was peripheral blood, collected 28 days after the second AZD1222 dose. The TCR originated in an adult who received the AZD1222 COVID-19 vaccine. The chain recombines TRBV18 with TRBJ1-4; 9 positions match TRBD1. The DNA of the CDR3 is TGTGCCAGCTCACCACCGGGGACAGGGAAAAAACTGTTTTTT. It encodes CASSPPGTGKKLFF.